Included here is one T cell receptor (beta chain) sequence, with context. Clones were sequenced by immunoSEQ multiplex PCR, and TCRdb holds only the in-frame ones, with some missing. This repertoire shows some 150,000 clones, 75% to 95% found once; its top ten account for about 7.6%. This sample is part of a study of control samples from healthy donors and cancer patients. The source material was blood. This TCR was sampled from a man between 18 and 35 years old in good health.

As DNA, the CDR3 is TGCGCCAGCAGCTATGACAGCTACGAGCAGTACTTC. Protein sequence: CASSYDSYEQYF. The chain recombines TRBV5-1 with TRBJ2-7; a weak D match, TRBD1 (5 bases). The CDR3 consists of 12 residues. In germline, CDR1 is SGHRS, CDR2 YFSETQ. V was trimmed by 3 bases and J by 3 bases, leaving 7 bases between them.